The source of this T cell receptor (beta chain) is a study of blood T cell repertoires in COVID-19. For the study at large: The United States, Italy and Spain were the sources of the acute and convalescent COVID-19 samples. Sources were T cells, B-cell-depleted T cells, or PBMCs; the material itself was cDNA or gDNA.

In the authors' workflow: It was from reference gene primer amplification that nucleated cell counts were estimated. Only in-frame clones appear in the TCRdb table, and some are missing; sequencing was by immunoSEQ multiplex PCR. For V, J and clone size, that table is used; D and trimming come from the DNA. This sample has about 53,000 clones, with approximately 80% found just once. The length of the CDR3 is 15 residues. Trimming cost V 5 bases and J 2 bases; bases outside gene matches: 7. The germline gives CDR1 SGDLS, CDR2 YYNGEE. The clonotype comes from an older man with active or convalescent COVID-19. Sequencing used peripheral blood. The rearrangement joins TRBV9 to TRBJ2-1; TRBD2 matches 7 bases. CDR3: CASSSLAETYNEQFF. In nucleotides, the CDR3 is TGTGCCAGCAGTTCTCTAGCGGAAACCTACAATGAGCAGTTCTTC.